The entry below describes one TCR beta chain. Its antigen is currently unknown. The sample originates from a study of cytomegalovirus exposure and HLA in healthy donors. Turning to the study itself: An early data release held some 85 million unique TCRs from HLA-typed donors. Caucasian-associated ancestry cluster membership applied to about four fifths of 398 genotyped donors. Overall study results and limits: A later analysis reportedly identified an Asian-associated ancestry cluster as carrying fewer N-insertions than the approximately 670-donor mean. The authors listed approximately 150 TCR beta chains as cytomegalovirus-associated.

Germline CDR1 and CDR2: KGHSH and LQKENI. The CDR3 has 15 residues. V dropped 2 bases and J dropped 2; count of bases not matched to a gene: 5. A multiplex PCR was run with 60 Vbeta primers and 13 Jbeta primers. The repertoire was sequenced with immunoSEQ multiplex PCR; TCRdb's copy has only in-frame clones and lacks some. The table lists around 210,000 clones, about 77% of them singletons. The V gene is TRBV18, the J gene TRBJ2-7; TRBD1 aligns across 8 bases. The receptor was derived from a boy under 18 in good health and CMV-seronegative. Sequenced: PBMCs. This chain's CDR3 is CASSPETGETYEQYF. CDR3 bases: TGTGCCAGCTCACCAGAGACAGGGGAGACCTACGAGCAGTACTTC.